This entry is about one T cell receptor beta chain. This sequence may be a read error, since a much larger clone differs from it by one base. This entry comes from a study of T cells in Graves' hyperthyroidism and ophthalmopathy. CDR3 length equals 12 residues. The germline V gene encodes CDR1 SGHTA and CDR2 FQGNSA. The CDR3 regions of TCR beta were amplified from RNA transcripts. With the HTBI primer set, the TCR CDR3 went through a first round of RT-PCR. TCRdb passed the multiplex PCR reads through MiXCR, listing each CDR3 protein once. The table shows hundreds of thousands of distinct CDR3 sequences, with over 12% occurring only once.

The source is a man aged 18 to 29 with Graves' ophthalmopathy. The V call is TRBV7-2, the J call TRBJ2-1; D is ambiguous. Material for sequencing was blood. The CDR3 spells CVSSRSYNEQFF. The CDR3 nucleotides are TGTGTCAGCAGCCGGAGTTACAATGAGCAGTTCTTC.